This T cell receptor (beta chain) was retrieved from a study of T cells in Graves' hyperthyroidism and ophthalmopathy. Regarding the study as a whole: Also found in blood were most expanded thyroid clonotypes above 0.001.

TCR beta CDR3 regions were amplified from RNA transcripts. HTBI primers were employed in a first-round RT-PCR of the TCR CDR3. One entry per CDR3 protein, called by TCRdb with MiXCR from the multiplex PCR reads. In the table there are about 96,000 distinct CDR3 sequences, 51% of which are singletons. This clonotype occurred many times. Its antigen is still unknown. Germline-derived CDR1 and CDR2 are MNHNY and SVGAGI (reference sequence). V was shortened by 0 bases and J by 1 base, with 9 bases between the two germline ends. The CDR3 runs to 15 residues. The genes are TRBV6-6 and TRBJ2-5; D not certain. Material: blood. This TCR came from a woman between 35 and 50 years old with Graves' hyperthyroidism. CDR3 region: CASSYSWQLQETQYF. CDR3 sequence (DNA): TGTGCCAGCAGTTACTCATGGCAGCTCCAAGAGACCCAGTACTTC.